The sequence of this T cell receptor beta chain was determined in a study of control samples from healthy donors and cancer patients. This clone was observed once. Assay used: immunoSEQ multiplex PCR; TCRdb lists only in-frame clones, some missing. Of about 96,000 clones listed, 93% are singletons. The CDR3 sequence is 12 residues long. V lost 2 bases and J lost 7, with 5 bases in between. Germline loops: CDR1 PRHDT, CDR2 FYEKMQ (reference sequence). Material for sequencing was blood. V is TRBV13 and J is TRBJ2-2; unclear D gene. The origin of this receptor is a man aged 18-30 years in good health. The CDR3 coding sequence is TGTGCCAGCAGCTTAAGGGTCGGGGAGCTGTTTTTT. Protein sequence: CASSLRVGELFF.